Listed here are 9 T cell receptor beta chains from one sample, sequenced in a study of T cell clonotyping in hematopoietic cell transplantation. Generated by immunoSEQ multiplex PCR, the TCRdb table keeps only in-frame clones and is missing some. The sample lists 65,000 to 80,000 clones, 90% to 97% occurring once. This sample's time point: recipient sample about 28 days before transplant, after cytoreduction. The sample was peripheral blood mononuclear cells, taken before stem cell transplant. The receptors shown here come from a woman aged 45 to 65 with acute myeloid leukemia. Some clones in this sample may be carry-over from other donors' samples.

CDR3 loop: CASGAPGGSTDTQYF. The CDR3 DNA reads as TGTGCCAGCGGTGCGCCGGGAGGAAGTACAGATACGCAGTATTTT. The genes are TRBV7-9 and TRBJ2-3, with TRBD2 matching over 7 bases. Trimming took 8 bases from V and 3 from J; bases not matched to a gene: 11. The length of the CDR3 is 15 residues. Germline lookup yields CDR1 SEHNR and CDR2 FQNEAQ (reference sequence).

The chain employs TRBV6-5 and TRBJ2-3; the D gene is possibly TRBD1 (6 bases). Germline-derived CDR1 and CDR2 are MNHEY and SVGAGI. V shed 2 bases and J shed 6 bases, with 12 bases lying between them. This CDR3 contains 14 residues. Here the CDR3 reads CASSYGGQWDTQYF. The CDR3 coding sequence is TGTGCCAGCAGTTACGGAGGACAGTGGGATACGCAGTATTTT.

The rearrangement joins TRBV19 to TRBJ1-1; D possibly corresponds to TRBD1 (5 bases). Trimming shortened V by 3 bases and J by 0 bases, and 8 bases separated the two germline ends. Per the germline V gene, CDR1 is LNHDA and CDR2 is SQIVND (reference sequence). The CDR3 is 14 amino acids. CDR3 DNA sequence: TGTGCCAGTAGTATTGCGGACATGAACACTGAAGCTTTCTTT. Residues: CASSIADMNTEAFF.

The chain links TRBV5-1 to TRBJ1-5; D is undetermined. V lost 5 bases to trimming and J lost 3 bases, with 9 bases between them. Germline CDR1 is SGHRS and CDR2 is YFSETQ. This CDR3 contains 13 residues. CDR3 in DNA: TGCGCCAGCAGGGTGGATTCCAATCAGCCCCAGCATTTT. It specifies CASRVDSNQPQHF.

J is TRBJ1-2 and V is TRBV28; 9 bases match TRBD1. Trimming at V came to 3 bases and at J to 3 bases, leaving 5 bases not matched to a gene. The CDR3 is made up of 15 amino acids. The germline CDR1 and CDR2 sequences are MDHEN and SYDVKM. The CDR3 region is CASSLGQGLDYGYTF. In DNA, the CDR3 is TGTGCCAGCAGTTTGGGACAGGGTTTGGACTATGGCTACACCTTC.

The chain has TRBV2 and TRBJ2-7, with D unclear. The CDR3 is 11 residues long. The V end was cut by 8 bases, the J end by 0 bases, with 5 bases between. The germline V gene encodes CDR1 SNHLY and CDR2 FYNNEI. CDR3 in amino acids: CASVFSYEQYF. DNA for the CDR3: TGTGCCAGCGTATTCTCCTACGAGCAGTACTTC.

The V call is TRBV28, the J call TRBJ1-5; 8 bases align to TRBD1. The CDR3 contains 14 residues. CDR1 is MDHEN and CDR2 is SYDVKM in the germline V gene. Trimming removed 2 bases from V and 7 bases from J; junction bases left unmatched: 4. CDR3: CASSLIQGEQPQHF. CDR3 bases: TGTGCCAGCAGTTTAATACAGGGGGAACAGCCCCAGCATTTT.

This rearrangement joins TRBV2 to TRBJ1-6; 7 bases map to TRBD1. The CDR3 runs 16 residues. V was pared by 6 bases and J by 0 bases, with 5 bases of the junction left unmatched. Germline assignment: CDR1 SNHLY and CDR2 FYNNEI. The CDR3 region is CASRAQGTSYNSPLHF. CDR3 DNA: TGTGCCAGCAGGGCACAGGGGACCTCCTATAATTCACCCCTCCACTTT.

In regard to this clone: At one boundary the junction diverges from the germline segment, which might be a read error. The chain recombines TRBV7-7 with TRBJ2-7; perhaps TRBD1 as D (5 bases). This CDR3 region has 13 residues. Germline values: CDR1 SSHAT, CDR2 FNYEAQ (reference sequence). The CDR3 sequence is CASSPMVGDEQYF. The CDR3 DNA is TGTGCTAGCAGCCCAATGGTAGGGGACGAGCAGTACTTC.